The clone carrying this TCR beta chain was seen a handful of times. Its matching antigen is unknown. Compared with germline, one end of the junction differs, possibly owing to a read error. The template was RNA from unsorted bulk tissue. TCRbeta libraries were built with three rounds of nested PCR, modified from ARM-PCR. TCRdb independently ran MiXCR on the multiplex PCR reads; one entry per CDR3 protein. The table has under 250,000 distinct CDR3 sequences, about two thirds seen once. Germline assignment: CDR1 DFQATT and CDR2 SNEGSKA (reference sequence). This CDR3 region has 13 residues. The data are from a study of tumor and adjacent non-tumor tissue in lung cancer. General observations from the study: Compared with tumor, normal lung showed significantly lower TCR diversity. Patients with more diverse tumor TCRs had worse survival.

The chain employs TRBV20-1 and TRBJ2-4; 9 positions match TRBD1. The sequenced sample consisted of lung tumor tissue. The source is a man in his 60s with non-small cell lung cancer. The CDR3 sequence: CSALQGARNIQYF. CDR3 nucleotide sequence: TGCAGTGCTCTACAGGGGGCCAGAAACATTCAGTACTTC.